This entry describes one T cell receptor beta chain. This record belongs to a study of HIV-infected patients and healthy controls. Study-wide context: After three months of therapy, CD4 counts rose modestly but significantly in about 90% of the 16 patients.

Follow-up blood was drawn about 14 weeks, roughly three months, after antiretroviral therapy began. The repertoire came from unfractionated whole blood and reflected all unsorted peripheral T cells. cDNA was made from about 510 ng RNA using alpha and beta constant primers. Alpha and beta chain libraries were made separately by chain-specific third strand synthesis with multiplexing indices. Two random hexamers, added before amplification and joined, formed each molecule's 12-nucleotide barcode. Each CDR3 protein is one row after TCRdb ran MiXCR on the 5' RACE reads. The profile shows roughly 20,000 distinct CDR3 sequences, about 9% of them singletons. The CDR3 spans 13 residues. Germline V gene lookup returns CDR1 MRHNA and CDR2 SNTAGT. The ends were cut back, 2 bases at V and 1 base at J, with 5 bases in the middle.

The source was blood, collected during antiretroviral therapy. This TCR came from an adult with HIV infection. The V call is TRBV6-4, the J call TRBJ1-1; D is ambiguous. The chain's CDR3 is CASSDRENTEAFF. CDR3 bases: TGTGCCAGCAGTGACAGGGAGAACACTGAAGCTTTCTTT.